Following are 17 T cell receptor beta chains from one sample sequenced in a study of blood T cells in healthy people across ages. A second PCR of roughly 7 to 11 cycles used a sample-barcoded 5' primer and a J-beta primer mix. TCRdb reprocessed the 5' RACE reads with MiXCR, giving one entry per CDR3 protein. The sample has 1.5 million to 2 million distinct CDR3 sequences, about 30% seen once. Source material: blood. These receptors were obtained from a woman under 40 in good health.

This clonotype was seen only a few times. J is TRBJ1-2 and V is TRBV3-1; 8 nucleotides match TRBD1. Germline V lookup: CDR1 LGHDT, CDR2 YNNKEL (reference sequence). This CDR3 is 15 amino acids long. V was clipped by 0 bases and J by 8 bases; unmatched bases: 8. The CDR3 coding sequence is TGTGCCAGCAGCCAAGATGGGGCAGGGGGCGCCGGCTACACCTTC. Amino acids: CASSQDGAGGAGYTF.

This clonotype was detected once. At one of its ends the junction is not consistent with the germline gene, which may arise from a read error. This rearrangement joins TRBV28 to TRBJ2-3; D may correspond to TRBD1 or TRBD2 (6 bases each). The V gene's germline CDR1 is MDHEN and CDR2 SYDVKM. CDR3 size: 16 residues. CDR3 in amino acids: CASSLRTETSTYTQYF. CDR3 DNA sequence: TGTGCCAGCAGTTTAAGGACAGAAACTAGCACATATACGCAGTATTTT.

This clonotype came up a few times. The chain uses TRBV11-2 and TRBJ2-7; tentatively, D is TRBD1 (5 bases). Germline CDR1 is SGHAT and CDR2 is FQNNGV. The CDR3 contains 14 residues. The V gene lost 4 bases and the J gene lost 3 bases, with 13 bases spanning the gap. CDR3 sequence reads: CASSSISRVYEQYF. As DNA, the CDR3 is TGTGCCAGCAGCTCAATTTCCAGGGTCTACGAGCAGTACTTC.

Many counts were recorded for this clonotype. The J gene is TRBJ2-1, the V gene TRBV10-3; 10 nucleotides align to TRBD1. CDR3 length: 14 residues. J was trimmed by 5 bases and V by 6 bases; bases with no gene match: 4. Germline V gives CDR1 ENHRY, CDR2 SYGVKD. CDR3: CAIRGDRGDNEQFF. The CDR3 coding sequence is TGTGCCATCAGGGGGGACAGGGGCGACAATGAGCAGTTCTTC.

The sample holds many counts of this clonotype. This chain links TRBV12-3 or TRBV12-4 with TRBJ2-3, with TRBD2 identical over 10 bases. After removal of 4 bases from V and 1 base from J, the junction contained 5 bases not matched to a gene. The CDR3 length is 16 residues. DNA of the CDR3: TGTGCCAGCAGTTCCACCGGGACTAGCGGCACAGATACGCAGTATTTT. Translation gives CASSSTGTSGTDTQYF.

This clonotype has ten or more counts. The rearrangement uses TRBV11-2 and TRBJ2-7; the D gene is possibly TRBD1 (6 bases). Trimming stripped 3 bases from V and 6 bases from J, with 15 bases between. Germline CDR1 is SGHAT and CDR2 is FQNNGV. The CDR3 has 14 amino acids. CDR3 in amino acids: CASSFGDTRSEQYF. DNA of the CDR3: TGTGCCAGCAGCTTTGGGGACACCCGGAGCGAGCAGTACTTC.

This clonotype has at least ten counts. The chain combines TRBV18 with TRBJ2-6; D call uncertain. The CDR3 length is 15 residues. Per germline, CDR1 KGHSH and CDR2 LQKENI. Trimming removed 8 bases at V and 0 bases at J, with 11 bases between. The CDR3 nucleotides are TGTGCCAGCAGCCCACAACCCTCTGGGGCCAACGTCCTGACTTTC. Residues: CASSPQPSGANVLTF.

This clonotype was counted at least ten times. The chain has TRBV5-1 and TRBJ2-7; 8 bases agree with TRBD1. The CDR3 spans 13 residues. Germline V gene data show CDR1 as SGHRS and CDR2 as YFSETQ. V was pared by 4 bases and J by 7 bases, with 7 bases of the junction left unmatched. DNA of the CDR3: TGCGCCAGCAGCGGTCAGGGGGCGTGGGAGCAGTACTTC. Residues: CASSGQGAWEQYF.

Worth noting for this clonotype: This may come from a read error, since a much larger clone is one base off. The CDR3 sequence is CASSKDVQTSYKQYF. As DNA, the CDR3 is TGTGCCAGCAGCAAAGACGTCCAGACCTCCTACAAGCAGTACTTC. The rearrangement uses TRBV5-6 and TRBJ2-7; D gene ambiguous. The V gene's germline CDR1 is SGHDT and CDR2 YYEEEE. The CDR3 spans 15 residues.

The chain uses TRBV20-1 and TRBJ2-4, with 8 positions matching TRBD2. This CDR3 comprises 14 residues. Trimming at V came to 6 bases and at J to 15 bases, leaving 19 bases not matched to a gene. Per the germline V gene, CDR1 is DFQATT and CDR2 is SNEGSKA (reference sequence). The CDR3 nucleotides read TGCAGTGCGCGGGAGGCCACATACACAGATACGCTGTACTTC. Protein product: CSAREATYTDTLYF.

Turning to this clonotype: This may stem from a read error, because a much larger clone lies one nucleotide away. The V call is TRBV20-1, the J call TRBJ2-3; D not certain. The CDR3 is 13 amino acids. Deletions cut 0 bases from V and 1 base from J, with 5 bases between. The germline V gene encodes CDR1 DFQATT and CDR2 SNEGSKA (reference sequence). In DNA form, the CDR3 reads TGCAGTGCTAGAGAACACGGCACAGATACGCAGTATTTT. It encodes CSAREHGTDTQYF.

This chain connects TRBV3-1 to TRBJ2-1, with TRBD1 matching 7 bases. The J segment lost 9 bases and the V segment lost 4 bases, leaving 9 bases of the junction unmatched. Per germline, CDR1 LGHDT and CDR2 YNNKEL (reference sequence). This CDR3 is built from 14 residues. The CDR3 loop reads CASSRPQGVFEQFF. CDR3 sequence (DNA): TGTGCCAGCAGCCGCCCCCAGGGGGTCTTTGAGCAGTTCTTC.

In this sample, this clonotype turned up many times. The chain links TRBV6-6 to TRBJ2-1, with a weak D call TRBD2 (6 bases). Trimming stripped 6 bases from V and 5 bases from J, with 11 bases between. Germline assignment: CDR1 MNHNY and CDR2 SVGAGI (reference sequence). CDR3 length: 13 residues. This chain's CDR3 is CASSMGGDNEQFF. The CDR3 DNA follows: TGTGCCAGCAGCATGGGCGGGGACAATGAGCAGTTCTTC.

The CDR3 reads CSVSHAGSENSPLHF. Written as DNA, the CDR3 is TGCAGTGTCTCCCACGCCGGCAGTGAGAATTCACCCCTCCACTTT. The rearrangement links TRBV20-1 to TRBJ1-6; D is ambiguous. The germline V and J ends were trimmed by 7 bases and 7 bases, with 20 bases remaining between them. Germline V gene lookup returns CDR1 DFQATT and CDR2 SNEGSKA (reference sequence). This CDR3 is 15 amino acids long.

This clonotype was seen a handful of times. The genes are TRBV6-1 and TRBJ1-2; D unresolved. Trimming pared 1 base from V and 6 bases from J, leaving 18 bases between. The length of the CDR3 is 16 residues. Germline V gene lookup returns CDR1 MNHNS and CDR2 SASEGT. DNA for the CDR3: TGTGCCAGCAGTGAAGGGTATCAGACCCTAGCAAATGGCTACACCTTC. Its translation: CASSEGYQTLANGYTF.

Note on this clonotype: This may arise from a read error, as a much more abundant clone is one base away. V is TRBV25-1 and J is TRBJ2-5; a possible D gene is TRBD1 (5 bases). This CDR3 spans 14 amino acids. CDR1 MGHDK and CDR2 SYGVNS come from the germline V gene. V lost 3 bases and J 11 bases, leaving 19 bases between the germline ends. The CDR3 DNA is TGTGCCAGCAGTGACGTGGAAAGGGGAAGTGAGCAGTACTTC. Its translation is CASSDVERGSEQYF.

Only a few counts were recorded for this clonotype. The chain recombines TRBV5-5 with TRBJ1-4; TRBD1 might be the D (5 bases). Trimming left V 8 bases short and J 2 bases short, with 16 bases between. From germline, CDR1 is SGHKS and CDR2 YYEKEE (reference sequence). There are 15 residues in the CDR3. CDR3 sequence: CASEPGAGTNEKLFF. CDR3 coding DNA: TGTGCCAGTGAACCCGGGGCCGGTACTAATGAAAAACTGTTTTTT.